This TCR beta chain was recorded in a study of cytomegalovirus exposure and HLA in healthy donors. Study results and limitations: Most TCR sequences showed up rarely, but some public TCRs showed up in many donors.

Germline lookup yields CDR1 MNHEY and CDR2 SMNVEV (reference sequence). The CDR3 loop spans 15 amino acids. The ends were cut back, 6 bases at V and 6 bases at J, with 18 bases in the middle. Worth noting for this clone: Its target is unknown.

Produced via immunoSEQ multiplex PCR; TCRdb's table is partial and in-frame only. This table holds 120,000 to 150,000 clones, approximately 88% found once. The sample consisted of PBMCs. The sequence was obtained from a man aged 18 to 29 in good health and CMV-seropositive. V usage is TRBV27 and J usage is TRBJ2-1; tentative D call: TRBD1 (6 bases). The CDR3 DNA reads as TGTGCCAGCAGCAGAAAAAAGACAGGTTTCAATGAGCAGTTCTTC. It translates to CASSRKKTGFNEQFF.